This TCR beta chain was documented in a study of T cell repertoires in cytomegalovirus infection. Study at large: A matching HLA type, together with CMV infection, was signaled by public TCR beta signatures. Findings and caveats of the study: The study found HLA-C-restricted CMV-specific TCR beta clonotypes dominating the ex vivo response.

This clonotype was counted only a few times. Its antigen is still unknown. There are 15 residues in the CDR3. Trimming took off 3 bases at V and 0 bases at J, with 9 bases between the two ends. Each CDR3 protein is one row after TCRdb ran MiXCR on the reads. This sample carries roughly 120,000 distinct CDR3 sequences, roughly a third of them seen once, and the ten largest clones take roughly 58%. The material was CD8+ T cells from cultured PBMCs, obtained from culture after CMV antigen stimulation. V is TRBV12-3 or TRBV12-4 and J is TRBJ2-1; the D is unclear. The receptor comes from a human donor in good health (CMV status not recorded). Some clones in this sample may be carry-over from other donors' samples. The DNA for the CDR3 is TGTGCCAGCAGTTTGACTGTAATCTCCTACAATGAGCAGTTCTTC. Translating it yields CASSLTVISYNEQFF.